Listed below are T cell receptor beta chains from one sample, sequenced in a study of blood T cell repertoires in COVID-19. Repertoires were generated with immunoSEQ multiplex PCR, while TCRdb's copy carries only in-frame clones and drops some. The sample has approximately 330,000 clones; 70% to 90% are singletons. The sample taken for sequencing was peripheral blood. The origin of the receptors is a woman aged 45-65 years with active or convalescent COVID-19. Both conserved end residues are part of each CDR3. The D gene is left open where the match is weak. Rows may omit the clone size; those that give it use once, few, many or a size class.

CDR3 length	V gene	clone size	D gene	J gene	CDR3 protein	CDR3 DNA
13	TRBV3-1/TRBV3-2	.	.	TRBJ1-1	CASSPLRETEAFF	TGTGCCAGCAGCCCCTTGCGAGAGACTGAAGCTTTCTTT
15	TRBV6-5	.	.	TRBJ1-2	CASSSSGIKGDGYTF	TGTGCCAGCAGTTCCTCGGGGATTAAGGGGGATGGCTACACCTTC
10	TRBV20-1	.	TRBD1	TRBJ1-2	CSGQGSGYTF	TGCAGTGGACAGGGTAGTGGCTACACCTTC
15	TRBV4-2	few	.	TRBJ2-7	CASSQEGSGPYEQYF	TGTGCCAGCAGCCAAGAAGGGAGCGGGCCCTACGAGCAGTACTTC
14	TRBV18	.	.	TRBJ1-5	CASSPSRGNQPQHF	TGTGCCAGCTCACCAAGCAGGGGAAATCAGCCCCAGCATTTT
15	TRBV7-9	.	TRBD1	TRBJ1-2	CASSLARDREDGYTF	TGTGCCAGCAGCTTAGCTCGGGACAGGGAGGATGGCTACACCTTC
17	TRBV18	.	TRBD2	TRBJ2-3	CASSPGLAGIGTDTQYF	TGTGCCAGCTCACCCGGACTAGCGGGGATTGGAACAGATACGCAGTATTTT
14	TRBV19	few	TRBD2	TRBJ2-1	CASSPWTSGNEQFF	TGTGCCAGTAGTCCCTGGACTAGCGGGAATGAGCAGTTCTTC
13	TRBV12-3/TRBV12-4	.	TRBD1	TRBJ1-5	CASLTGVNQPQHF	TGTGCCAGCTTGACAGGGGTAAATCAGCCCCAGCATTTT
13	TRBV14	once	TRBD1	TRBJ1-2	CASSPRTGGGYTF	TGTGCCAGCAGCCCGCGGACAGGGGGTGGCTACACCTTC
14	TRBV6-1	.	.	TRBJ2-5	CASSESGRGETQYF	TGTGCCAGCAGTGAATCGGGTAGGGGAGAGACCCAGTACTTC
14	TRBV7-9	.	TRBD2	TRBJ2-1	CASSSLAGYNEQFF	TGTGCCAGCAGCTCACTAGCGGGATACAATGAGCAGTTCTTC
16	TRBV9	.	TRBD1	TRBJ2-5	CASSAGTGVAQETQYF	TGTGCCAGCAGCGCTGGGACAGGGGTTGCTCAAGAGACCCAGTACTTC
14	TRBV9	.	.	TRBJ1-1	CASSVAGYVTEAFF	TGTGCCAGCAGCGTCGCAGGGTATGTCACTGAAGCTTTCTTT
15	TRBV7-7	.	TRBD1	TRBJ1-3	CASSLGTGIGNTIYF	TGTGCTAGCAGCTTAGGGACAGGGATTGGAAACACCATATATTTT
15	TRBV9	.	TRBD1	TRBJ1-1	CASSALGTGRTEAFF	TGTGCCAGCAGCGCCCTCGGGACAGGGAGGACTGAAGCTTTCTTT
15	TRBV9	.	TRBD1	TRBJ2-2	CASSEQGAVTGELFF	TGTGCCAGCAGCGAACAGGGGGCGGTCACCGGGGAGCTGTTTTTT
14	TRBV9	once	.	TRBJ2-5	CASSVEVGGETQYF	TGTGCCAGCAGCGTAGAAGTGGGAGGAGAGACCCAGTACTTC
14	TRBV30	.	TRBD1	TRBJ1-4	CAWSPGTANEKLFF	TGTGCCTGGAGTCCCGGGACAGCGAATGAAAAACTGTTTTTT